This T cell receptor (beta chain) was sequenced during a study of immune cell composition in non-small cell lung cancer. Normal lung was sampled as far from the tumour as possible, at least 3 cm. The assay was immunoSEQ multiplex PCR, and TCRdb's table has in-frame clones only and misses some. This table has some 16,000 clones, 77% appearing once. V shed 5 bases and J shed 0 bases, with 6 bases lying between them. The CDR3 contains 13 residues. Germline CDR1 is MNHEY and CDR2 is SVGAGI. Another study also made use of these data, one on CD4 T cells in lung cancer. That work adds: Tumor and non-adjacent lung came from curative-intent resections for stage I-III non-small cell lung cancer. Some blood responses might reflect in vitro priming of naive T cells.

The chain carries TRBV6-5 and TRBJ2-3; D remains ambiguous. This receptor was obtained from a human donor with non-small cell lung cancer. The source material was non-adjacent lung tissue. The DNA of the CDR3 is TGTGCCAGCAGTGAAATAAGCACAGATACGCAGTATTTT. As protein: CASSEISTDTQYF.